The 27 T cell receptor beta chains in this list originate from one sample, sequenced in a study of T cell repertoires in ileal Crohn's disease. Described time point: neoterminal ileum biopsy at postoperative endoscopy, about 6 months after surgery. Clones were sequenced by immunoSEQ multiplex PCR, and TCRdb holds only the in-frame ones, with some missing. The sample includes 9,500 to 15,000 clones, approximately 85% of them seen just once. Specimen: ileal tissue. Receptor source: an adult with Crohn's disease.

V usage is TRBV27 and J usage is TRBJ1-6; TRBD1 aligns across 7 bases. The ends lost 5 bases at V and 6 bases at J; junction bases unmatched: 7. CDR1 is MNHEY and CDR2 is SMNVEV in the germline V gene (reference sequence). CDR3 length: 15 amino acids. Written as DNA, the CDR3 is TGTGCCAGCAGTGCTGGGACAGCACCTAATTCACCCCTCCACTTT. Its translation is CASSAGTAPNSPLHF.

In this sample, this clone turned up a few times. The rearrangement links TRBV5-1 to TRBJ1-4; 11 nucleotides match TRBD1. The CDR3 is made up of 17 amino acids. Germline V CDR1 and CDR2: SGHRS, YFSETQ. V shed 3 bases, J shed 5 bases, and the junction held 9 bases outside the gene matches. The CDR3 reads CASSYGTGGPGNEKLFF. In nucleotides, the CDR3 is TGCGCCAGCAGCTACGGGACAGGGGGACCGGGGAATGAAAAACTGTTTTTT.

V and J are TRBV6-6 and TRBJ2-7; a weak D match, TRBD1 (7 bases). The V end lost 6 bases, the J end lost 6 bases, and 21 bases lay between the germline ends. CDR1 and CDR2 (germline): MNHNY, SVGAGI (reference sequence). The CDR3 extends over 15 amino acids. The CDR3 DNA sequence: TGTGCCAGCAGATACGGCGGGGACAGCCACGCCGAGCAGTACTTC. Its translation is CASRYGGDSHAEQYF.

The sample holds a few counts of this clone. This chain links TRBV19 with TRBJ1-5, with D perhaps matching TRBD1 (6 bases). V lost 4 bases to trimming and J lost 6 bases, with 13 bases between them. CDR3 length: 14 residues. Germline V gives CDR1 LNHDA, CDR2 SQIVND (reference sequence). CDR3 coding DNA: TGTGCCAGTAGTACCAGGGGCGTCGGTCAGCCCCAGCATTTT. Protein sequence: CASSTRGVGQPQHF. Using reference TRBV19 and TRBJ1-5 for the parts outside the CDR3, the full variable domain is DGGITQSPKYLFRKEGQNVTLSCEQNLNHDAMYWYRQDPGQGLRLIYYSQIVNDFQKGDIAEGYSVSREKKESFPLTVTSAQKNPTAFYLCASSTRGVGQPQHFGDGTRLSIL.

Turning to this clone: Other DNA sequences of this sample code for an identical CDR3. The chain employs TRBV5-1 and TRBJ2-2; 14 bases align to TRBD2. This CDR3 is 17 amino acids long. V was clipped by 3 bases and J by 2 bases; unmatched bases: 3. Germline CDR1 is SGHRS and CDR2 is YFSETQ. The CDR3 DNA reads as TGCGCCAGCAGCTCCGGACTAGCGGGGGGTAACACCGGGGAGCTGTTTTTT. It is translated as CASSSGLAGGNTGELFF.

The chain uses TRBV11-3 and TRBJ2-7, with D perhaps matching TRBD2 (5 bases). Germline CDR1 and CDR2: SGHNT and YENEEA. The CDR3 is 14 residues long. Trimming removed 1 base at V and 2 bases at J, with 9 bases between. The CDR3 sequence is CASSLGGVTYEQYF. The CDR3 coding sequence is TGTGCCAGCAGCTTAGGGGGAGTCACCTACGAGCAGTACTTC. The full variable domain, completed using reference TRBV11-3 and TRBJ2-7, is EAGVVQSPRYKIIEKKQPVAFWCNPISGHNTLYWYLQNLGQGPELLIRYENEEAVDDSQLPKDRFSAERLKGVDSTLKIQPAELGDSAVYLCASSLGGVTYEQYFGPGTRLTVT.

This clone was detected only once. The chain recombines TRBV28 with TRBJ2-7; D gene ambiguous. CDR1 and CDR2 from the germline V gene are MDHEN and SYDVKM. The CDR3 totals 12 residues. V was cut by 3 bases and J by 4 bases, with 7 bases left in between. The CDR3 DNA follows: TGTGCCAGCAGTTTTAACTCATACGAGCAGTACTTC. Translated: CASSFNSYEQYF.

This rearrangement joins TRBV18 to TRBJ2-4; a weak D match, TRBD1 (6 bases). CDR3 length: 15 residues. V was cut by 0 bases and J by 6 bases, with 12 bases left in between. Germline assignment: CDR1 KGHSH and CDR2 LQKENI. CDR3 amino acids: CASSPPAQGINIQYF. The CDR3 DNA reads as TGTGCCAGCTCACCACCCGCCCAGGGGATAAACATTCAGTACTTC.

This clone was recorded a few times. The chain uses TRBV18 and TRBJ1-2; D is possibly TRBD1 (5 bases). The germline V gene encodes CDR1 KGHSH and CDR2 LQKENI. The CDR3 spans 15 residues. Trimming stripped 2 bases from V and 8 bases from J, with 18 bases between. CDR3 sequence (DNA): TGTGCCAGCTCACCAAGCGGGAGGGGCGTTGGAGGCTACACCTTC. It codes for CASSPSGRGVGGYTF.

This clone has more than one count but fewer than ten. The chain carries TRBV10-3 and TRBJ1-2; D ambiguous. Germline values: CDR1 ENHRY, CDR2 SYGVKD. This CDR3 contains 11 residues. V lost 10 bases and J 3 bases, leaving 9 bases between the germline ends. The CDR3 protein is CASRTDYGYTF. The DNA of the CDR3 is TGTGCCAGCAGGACTGACTATGGCTACACCTTC.

This clone was recorded only once. This rearrangement joins TRBV5-1 to TRBJ2-2; D might be TRBD2 (6 bases). The germline CDR1 and CDR2 sequences are SGHRS and YFSETQ. Trimming removed 0 bases from V and 5 bases from J, with 14 bases in between. The CDR3 loop spans 16 amino acids. The DNA for the CDR3 is TGCGCCAGCAGCTTGGACGGGCTGGGACTTACCGGGGAGCTGTTTTTT. It specifies CASSLDGLGLTGELFF.

For this clone: It is unclear where the CDR3 begins or ends on the DNA, so no DNA is shown, and the CDR3 is as TCRdb lists it. This sequence joins TRBV2 and TRBJ2-5; the D call of TRBD2 is as the table states it, not checked on the DNA. The germline CDR1 and CDR2 sequences are SNHLY and FYNNEI. The CDR3 is 13 residues long, counting both termini. CDR3 amino acids: CASSVFGEETQYF.

The chain has TRBV27 and TRBJ1-2; no reliable D call. V was cut by 5 bases and J by 1 base, with 8 bases left in between. This CDR3 has 13 residues. Germline values: CDR1 MNHEY, CDR2 SMNVEV (reference sequence). The CDR3: CASSPGINYGYTF. The CDR3 DNA sequence: TGTGCCAGCAGTCCCGGGATTAACTATGGCTACACCTTC.

The CDR3 region is CASSSYGTSEYNEQFF. CDR3 DNA sequence: TGTGCCAGCAGTAGCTACGGGACTAGCGAGTACAATGAGCAGTTCTTC. The chain is built from TRBV6-4 and TRBJ2-1; the match to TRBD2 covers 10 bases. CDR3 length equals 16 residues. Germline-derived CDR1 and CDR2 are MRHNA and SNTAGT. J gave up 4 bases and V 5 bases, and 8 bases lay outside the gene matches.

Worth noting for this clone: At one boundary the junction diverges from the germline segment, which might be a read error. V usage is TRBV7-7 and J usage is TRBJ2-5; 7 nucleotides agree with TRBD2. This CDR3 has 13 residues. Germline CDR1 is SSHAT and CDR2 is FNYEAQ (reference sequence). The CDR3 protein is CASSFGTKETQYF. The CDR3 bases are TGTGCTAGCAGCTTCGGGACTAAAGAGACCCAGTACTTC.

The chain joins TRBV29-1 to TRBJ1-1, with D possibly matching TRBD1 (6 bases). The CDR3 is 13 residues long. Germline V CDR1 and CDR2: SQVTM, ANQGSEA. Between the trimmed V and J ends, which lost 7 bases and 4 bases, there was a span of 16 bases. The CDR3 bases are TGCAGCGGCCAACAGGGCTCGGGCACTGAAGCTTTCTTT. Translation gives CSGQQGSGTEAFF.

The gene calls are TRBV13 and TRBJ2-7; D not resolved. V was shortened by 4 bases and J by 2 bases, with 15 bases between the two germline ends. This CDR3 has 15 residues. Germline-derived CDR1 and CDR2 are PRHDT and FYEKMQ (reference sequence). DNA of the CDR3: TGTGCCAGCAGCTCAGGTGGCGACAATCCCTACGAGCAGTACTTC. Amino acid sequence: CASSSGGDNPYEQYF.

The chain couples TRBV2 to TRBJ1-1; D might be TRBD1 (6 bases). CDR1 is SNHLY and CDR2 is FYNNEI in the germline V gene. Trimming left V 7 bases short and J 1 base short, with 13 bases between. The CDR3 is made up of 14 amino acids. The CDR3 DNA follows: TGTGCCAGCAACTTGGACAGAAAGAACACTGAAGCTTTCTTT. Translated: CASNLDRKNTEAFF. The full variable domain, completed using reference TRBV2 and TRBJ1-1, is EPEVTQTPSHQVTQMGQEVILRCVPISNHLYFYWYRQILGQKVEFLVSFYNNEISEKSEIFDDQFSVERPDGSNFTLKIRSTKLEDSAMYFCASNLDRKNTEAFFGQGTRLTVV.

The chain recombines TRBV6-1 with TRBJ2-2; 7 nucleotides line up with TRBD1. The CDR3 sequence is 14 residues long. V lost 6 bases and J lost 1; bases outside the gene matches: 2. Looked up from germline, CDR1 is MNHNS and CDR2 is SASEGT. This CDR3 reads CASSRQGNTGELFF. The CDR3 DNA follows: TGTGCCAGCAGCAGACAGGGGAACACCGGGGAGCTGTTTTTT.

This clone was seen once. The V gene is TRBV20-1, the J gene TRBJ1-2; D not certain. CDR3 size: 11 residues. Germline V gene lookup returns CDR1 DFQATT and CDR2 SNEGSKA (reference sequence). CDR3 in DNA: TGCACCGCGGGTAATAACTATGGCTACACCTTC. Translated: CTAGNNYGYTF.

This clone showed up just once. The chain carries TRBV6-5 and TRBJ2-7; 7 bases line up with TRBD1. The V gene's germline CDR1 is MNHEY and CDR2 SVGAGI. The CDR3 spans 14 residues. Losses at the gene ends were 6 bases for V and 6 bases for J; bases not matched to a gene: 11. The CDR3 DNA is TGTGCCAGCAGCGCGACAGGGCGTGTCCGCGAGCAGTACTTC. Its protein is CASSATGRVREQYF.

V gene TRBV10-3 combines with J gene TRBJ2-3, with 11 bases lining up with TRBD2. CDR1 and CDR2 from the germline V gene are ENHRY and SYGVKD. V was pared by 0 bases and J by 2 bases, with 7 bases of the junction left unmatched. The CDR3 is 18 residues long. This chain's CDR3 is CAISESGRGLADTDTQYF. The CDR3 bases are TGTGCCATCAGTGAGTCGGGCCGGGGACTAGCGGACACAGATACGCAGTATTTT.

This chain connects TRBV27 to TRBJ1-2; 11 positions match TRBD1. Germline V gene data show CDR1 as MNHEY and CDR2 as SMNVEV (reference sequence). The V segment lost 5 bases and the J segment 5 bases; nucleotides outside the gene matches: 7. This CDR3 region has 15 residues. The CDR3 nucleotides are TGTGCCAGCAGTCAACGGGACAGGGGGTTTTATGGCTACACCTTC. Its translation: CASSQRDRGFYGYTF.

The J gene is TRBJ1-6, the V gene TRBV27; 9 positions agree with TRBD1. The germline V gene encodes CDR1 MNHEY and CDR2 SMNVEV (reference sequence). The CDR3 runs to 15 residues. Unmatched junction bases numbered 7, after V lost 5 bases and J lost 8 bases. CDR3: CASSPPTGGDSPLHF. The CDR3 DNA reads TGTGCCAGCAGTCCCCCGACAGGGGGAGATTCACCCCTCCACTTT.

The V and J genes are TRBV6-1 and TRBJ2-3; TRBD2 aligns across 7 bases. Germline V lookup: CDR1 MNHNS, CDR2 SASEGT. With V trimmed by 7 bases and J by 2 bases, 9 bases remained unmatched. The CDR3 sequence is 15 residues long. CDR3 sequence reads: CASKATGTNTDTQYF. In DNA form, the CDR3 reads TGTGCCAGCAAGGCGACCGGGACTAACACAGATACGCAGTATTTT.

V and J are TRBV19 and TRBJ2-7; a weak D match, TRBD2 (5 bases). The CDR3 length is 14 residues. Trimming removed 3 bases from V and 0 bases from J, with 9 bases in between. CDR1 LNHDA and CDR2 SQIVND come from the germline V gene (reference sequence). The CDR3 protein is CASSIIEGSYEQYF. The CDR3 coding sequence is TGTGCCAGTAGTATTATAGAGGGCTCCTACGAGCAGTACTTC.

The chain has TRBV7-2 and TRBJ1-5, with TRBD1 matching 8 bases. CDR1 is SGHTA, CDR2 FQGNSA, per germline. This CDR3 is 14 amino acids long. Trimming took 2 bases from V and 8 from J; bases not matched to a gene: 5. The CDR3 region has the DNA TGTGCCAGCAGCTTATTACAGGGGGGGGAGCCCCAGCATTTT. It translates to CASSLLQGGEPQHF. The complete variable domain, with remaining parts taken from reference TRBV7-2 and TRBJ1-5, reads GAGVSQSPSNKVTEKGKDVELRCDPISGHTALYWYRQSLGQGLEFLIYFQGNSAPDKSGLPSDRFSAERTGGSVSTLTIQRTQQEDSAVYLCASSLLQGGEPQHFGDGTRLSIL.